What follows describes a single T cell receptor (beta chain). Sample numbers ranged from 1 to 8 per patient, encompassing pretreatment and on-treatment collections. Synthetic TCR analog templates were spiked into all PCRs individually. The method was immunoSEQ multiplex PCR; TCRdb's version includes in-frame clones alone and lacks a portion of them. The data hold about 69,000 clones, with about 89% observed a single time. Losses at the gene ends were 5 bases for V and 0 bases for J; bases not matched to a gene: 6. Germline loops: CDR1 MNHEY, CDR2 SMNVEV (reference sequence). This CDR3 contains 15 residues. The data originate from a study of PD-L1 blockade in urothelial cancer. Study at large: The analyses of blood took place 3 weeks (second dose) and 6 weeks after treatment start.

The genes are TRBV27 and TRBJ2-7; 8 nucleotides align to TRBD2. The clonotype originates from a man in his 60s with urothelial cancer. Specimen: PBMCs, collected around atezolizumab (anti-PD-L1) treatment. The CDR3 is CASSPLLADSYEQYF. The CDR3 bases are TGTGCCAGCAGTCCCCTACTAGCGGACTCCTACGAGCAGTACTTC.